Presented here are 23 T cell receptor beta chains from one specimen sequenced in a study of blood T cells in healthy people across ages (dated by TCRdb to about 2015). Libraries came from 5' RACE. Sequencing took place on an Illumina HiSeq 2500. The second PCR ran for about 7 to 11 cycles and used a J-beta primer mix along with a sample-barcoded 5' primer. TCRdb passed the public sequencing reads through fastp at Q25 and MiXCR, retaining productive beta sequences. Records with the same CDR3 protein are collapsed into one entry carrying the most frequent genes and DNA. The sample table lists over 600,000 distinct CDR3 sequences, roughly 46% of them with a count of one. The ten largest make up over 15% of the sample. The sequenced material came from blood. The receptor set was obtained from a man older than 75 in good health.

The table lists this clonotype with many counts. The chain combines TRBV27 with TRBJ2-5; tentative D call: TRBD2 (6 bases). Germline CDR1 and CDR2: MNHEY and SMNVEV (reference sequence). Between the trimmed V and J ends, which lost 3 bases and 5 bases, there was a span of 13 bases. The CDR3 spans 14 residues. The DNA of the CDR3 is TGTGCCAGCAGTTTCGGAGGGCCTCGGGAGACCCAGTACTTC. Protein product: CASSFGGPRETQYF.

This chain links TRBV14 with TRBJ2-3, with D perhaps TRBD1 (5 bases). Judging by the DNA end, TRBJ1-5 fits better; the J call may be wrong. Germline CDR1 and CDR2: SGHDN and FVKESK. The CDR3 runs 16 residues. The CDR3 sequence is CASSPFGLDGADTQHF. CDR3 coding DNA: TGTGCCAGCAGCCCCTTCGGACTAGACGGGGCAGATACGCAGCATTTT.

A few counts support this clonotype. The chain combines TRBV29-1 with TRBJ2-5; weak D call: TRBD2 (5 bases). V was cut by 5 bases and J by 5 bases, with 18 bases left in between. Germline CDR1 reads SQVTM; CDR2 reads ANQGSEA. The CDR3 runs to 14 residues. This chain's CDR3 is CSVRGSVNGETQYF. The CDR3 DNA reads as TGCAGCGTTCGGGGAAGTGTCAACGGGGAGACCCAGTACTTC.

This clonotype was recorded at least ten times. The rearrangement uses TRBV29-1 and TRBJ2-1; D remains unclear. V shed 4 bases and J shed 7 bases, with 5 bases lying between them. Germline V gene sequence: CDR1 SQVTM, CDR2 ANQGSEA. The CDR3 has 10 amino acids. The CDR3 reads CSVVRNEQFF. In DNA, the CDR3 is TGCAGCGTTGTGAGGAATGAGCAGTTCTTC.

This clonotype came up once. In nucleotides, the CDR3 is TGTGCCAGCAGTTCCTTGTCGACAGGTAGAGGGGATGGCTACACCTTC. Protein: CASSSLSTGRGDGYTF. The V gene is TRBV12-3 or TRBV12-4, the J gene TRBJ1-2; D might be TRBD1 (6 bases). CDR3 length: 16 residues. Trimming shortened V by 4 bases and J by 6 bases, and 21 bases separated the two germline ends.

V gene TRBV12-3 or TRBV12-4 combines with J gene TRBJ2-1; D ambiguous. The CDR3 is 12 amino acids. V lost 2 bases and J 11 bases, leaving 10 bases between the germline ends. CDR3 in amino acids: CASSLNVPKQFF. The CDR3 DNA reads TGTGCCAGCAGTTTAAACGTACCAAAGCAGTTCTTC.

The chain is built from TRBV3-1 and TRBJ2-7, with D tentatively TRBD2 (6 bases). V gave up 6 bases and J gave up 2 bases, with 17 bases separating them. The CDR3 covers 15 residues. CDR1 and CDR2 from the germline V gene are LGHDT and YNNKEL (reference sequence). The CDR3, as DNA: TGTGCCAGCAGTTGGGGAGCGGGTAATGCCTACGAGCAGTACTTC. It specifies CASSWGAGNAYEQYF.

The chain combines TRBV7-2 with TRBJ1-2; the D is unclear. Trimming removed 5 bases from V and 1 base from J, with 11 bases in between. The CDR3 runs 14 residues. Germline-derived CDR1 and CDR2 are SGHTA and FQGNSA. The CDR3 bases are TGTGCCAGCAGCCTCGCCCGTATTAACTATGGCTACACCTTC. Translation gives CASSLARINYGYTF.

J is TRBJ1-2 and V is TRBV6-2 or TRBV6-3; D is uncertain. CDR1 is MNHEY and CDR2 is SVGEGT in the germline V gene. V was cut by 0 bases and J by 6 bases, with 11 bases left in between. The CDR3 loop spans 14 amino acids. The CDR3 is CASSYSNLEDGYTF. For the CDR3, the DNA is TGTGCCAGCAGTTACTCCAACCTGGAAGATGGCTACACCTTC.

There are many counts of this clonotype. The V call is TRBV15, the J call TRBJ2-5; TRBD1 agrees at 9 bases. The V and J ends lost 5 bases and 4 bases, in that order; junction bases with no gene match: 17. In germline, CDR1 is LNHNV, CDR2 YYDKDF (reference sequence). There are 18 residues in the CDR3. CDR3 in DNA: TGTGCCACCAGCGCAAGCCCGGGACAGGGCGAAACGGGAGAGACCCAGTACTTC. It specifies CATSASPGQGETGETQYF. Full variable domain (rest looked up from reference TRBV15 and TRBJ2-5): DAMVIQNPRYQVTQFGKPVTLSCSQTLNHNVMYWYQQKSSQAPKLLFHYYDKDFNNEADTPDNFQSRRPNTSFCFLDIRSPGLGDTAMYLCATSASPGQGETGETQYFGPGTRLLVL.

CDR3 region: CASSLRLLNEQFF. CDR3 DNA sequence: TGTGCCAGCAGCTTAAGACTCCTCAATGAGCAGTTCTTC. The J gene is TRBJ2-1, the V gene TRBV5-6; D is ambiguous. The CDR3 covers 13 residues. CDR1 and CDR2 from the germline V gene are SGHDT and YYEEEE. V lost 2 bases, J lost 6 bases, and 9 bases lay in between.

The rearrangement uses TRBV6-6 and TRBJ1-4; 7 nucleotides align to TRBD1. This CDR3 is 17 amino acids long. Germline CDR1 MNHNY, CDR2 SVGAGI (reference sequence). V lost 4 bases and J lost 0; bases outside the gene matches: 8. Here the CDR3 reads CASSSPGQAATNEKLFF. In DNA, the CDR3 is TGTGCCAGCAGTTCACCTGGACAGGCTGCAACTAATGAAAAACTGTTTTTT.

For this clonotype: One end of the junction is discordant with germline, which a read error may explain. The rearrangement joins TRBV30 to TRBJ2-3; tentatively, D is TRBD1 or TRBD2 (5 bases each). The CDR3 has 12 amino acids. CDR1 and CDR2 from the germline V gene are GTSNPN and SVGIG (reference sequence). In DNA form, the CDR3 reads TGTGCCGGGAGTGGGACCACAGATACGCAGTATTTT. Protein sequence: CAGSGTTDTQYF.

The V gene is TRBV12-5, the J gene TRBJ2-5; D unclear. V was pared by 1 base and J by 7 bases, with 13 bases between. CDR3 length: 14 amino acids. Germline V gene data show CDR1 as LGHNT and CDR2 as FRNRAP. The CDR3 sequence is CASGLGDRLGTQYF. DNA of the CDR3: TGTGCTAGTGGTTTGGGAGACCGTCTAGGGACCCAGTACTTC.

This clonotype was recorded a few times. The V call is TRBV3-1, the J call TRBJ2-7, with D possibly being TRBD2 (5 bases). Per the germline V gene, CDR1 is LGHDT and CDR2 is YNNKEL (reference sequence). CDR3 length: 13 residues. V lost 7 bases and J 4 bases, leaving 14 bases between the germline ends. The CDR3 bases are TGTGCCAGCACCCTAAACGGGGTTTACGAGCAGTACTTC. Its translation is CASTLNGVYEQYF.

The gene calls are TRBV6-1 and TRBJ2-3; TRBD1 is a possible D gene (5 bases). With 5 bases removed from V and 0 bases from J, the gap between germline ends came to 18 bases. This CDR3 contains 17 residues. Germline V gene data show CDR1 as MNHNS and CDR2 as SASEGT. CDR3 coding DNA: TGTGCCAGCAGTACCAAATACAGGTTTTCTAGCACAGATACGCAGTATTTT. This codes for CASSTKYRFSSTDTQYF.

The rearrangement uses TRBV12-3 or TRBV12-4 and TRBJ2-1; TRBD2 matches at 11 bases. CDR3 length: 15 residues. V trimming: 6 bases; J trimming: 2 bases; junction bases outside the gene matches: 3. The CDR3 sequence: CASRLAGVTYNEQFF. The CDR3 DNA reads TGTGCCAGCAGACTAGCGGGAGTAACCTACAATGAGCAGTTCTTC.

The CDR3 region is CASSLGTSGTTDTQYF. The CDR3 nucleotides read TGCGCCAGCAGCCTGGGGACTAGCGGGACTACAGATACGCAGTATTTT. This chain links TRBV5-1 with TRBJ2-3; 13 bases fit TRBD2. Germline-derived CDR1 and CDR2 are SGHRS and YFSETQ. The V gene end was trimmed by 4 bases and the J gene end by 3 bases; junction bases not matched to a gene: 5. CDR3 length: 16 residues.

The chain recombines TRBV20-1 with TRBJ2-1, with TRBD2 as a possible D gene (5 bases). The germline CDR1 and CDR2 sequences are DFQATT and SNEGSKA (reference sequence). Trimming removed 1 base from V and 10 bases from J, with 11 bases in between. The CDR3 runs to 12 residues. The CDR3 loop is CSARVRRAEQFF. The DNA for the CDR3 is TGCAGTGCTAGAGTCCGGCGGGCCGAGCAGTTCTTC.

This clonotype came up a few times. The germline gene is not matched at one end of the junction; a read error may be the cause. The chain couples TRBV12-3 or TRBV12-4 to TRBJ2-3, with D possibly being TRBD2 (5 bases). This CDR3 spans 14 amino acids. The CDR3 is CASSLRVSADMQYF. DNA for the CDR3: TGTGCCAGCAGTTTGAGGGTGAGCGCAGATATGCAGTATTTT.

Regarding this clonotype: This sequence may be a read error, since a much larger clone differs from it by one base. This chain uses TRBV4-3 with TRBJ1-2; D perhaps matches TRBD1 (5 bases). The germline V gene encodes CDR1 LGHNA and CDR2 YSLEER. This CDR3 region has 17 residues. CDR3 DNA sequence: TGCGCCAGCAGCCAAGATATATCAGGGCGCCTAGTCTATGGCCACACCTTC. It yields the protein CASSQDISGRLVYGHTF.

This clonotype has more than one count but fewer than ten. The chain recombines TRBV4-2 with TRBJ2-1; 8 positions agree with TRBD2. V gave up 1 base and J gave up 3 bases; unmatched junction bases: 5. This CDR3 comprises 16 residues. The germline V gene encodes CDR1 LGHNA and CDR2 YNFKEQ. CDR3 sequence reads: CASSQVGGRLYNEQFF. DNA for the CDR3: TGTGCCAGCAGCCAAGTAGGCGGGAGGCTCTACAATGAGCAGTTCTTC.

This clonotype was picked up a small number of times. The chain links TRBV19 to TRBJ2-1; D possibly corresponds to TRBD2 (6 bases). The CDR3 runs 12 residues. V was pared by 4 bases and J by 8 bases, with 9 bases between. Germline V gene data show CDR1 as LNHDA and CDR2 as SQIVND (reference sequence). DNA for the CDR3: TGTGCCAGTAGTACGCCTAGCGATGAGCAGTTCTTC. It is translated as CASSTPSDEQFF.